The clone carrying this TCR beta chain was recorded at least ten times. What it recognizes is unknown. This entry is derived from a study of Graves' ophthalmopathy and Graves' hyperthyroidism. Points from the study as a whole: Most expanded thyroid clonotypes above 0.001 frequency also appeared in blood.

Using RNA transcripts, the TCR beta CDR3 regions were amplified. First-round RT-PCR with HTBI primers preceded a second-round multiplex PCR. TCRdb independently ran MiXCR on the multiplex PCR reads; one entry per CDR3 protein. Among hundreds of thousands of distinct CDR3 sequences, roughly 21% were seen once, and the ten largest hold around 3.2%. If patients had other autoimmune diseases, uncontrolled infections, pregnancy or lactation, they were excluded. The authors diagnosed from clinical symptoms, serum thyroxine, TRAb, thyroid ultrasound and orbital computed tomography. The CDR3 loop spans 14 amino acids. The germline gives CDR1 MNHEY, CDR2 SVGEGT. The V end was cut by 2 bases, the J end by 5 bases, with 9 bases between.

The V gene is TRBV6-2 or TRBV6-3, the J gene TRBJ2-2, with D possibly being TRBD1 (5 bases). This sequence was found in a woman aged 18-30 years with stable Graves' hyperthyroidism. Specimen: peripheral blood. For the CDR3, the DNA is TGTGCCAGCAGTTACCGACAGACTACCGGGGAGCTGTTTTTT. Translation: CASSYRQTTGELFF.